Each of the 16 T cell receptor beta chains below was sequenced from the same sample in a study of cytomegalovirus exposure and HLA in healthy donors. PCR was performed using 60 Vbeta and 13 Jbeta primers. Method: immunoSEQ multiplex PCR; TCRdb's copy keeps in-frame clones and lacks some. The repertoire holds 100,000 to 150,000 clones, with roughly 81% as singletons. Source material: PBMCs. Receptors were obtained from a woman in her twenties or thirties in good health and CMV-seronegative.

This chain links TRBV5-8 with TRBJ2-1; the D is unclear. Germline V CDR1 and CDR2: SGHTS, YDEGEE. The CDR3 runs 14 residues. V lost 3 bases and J 3 bases, leaving 10 bases between the germline ends. DNA of the CDR3: TGTGCCAGCAGCTCGATGGGCCTCTACAATGAGCAGTTCTTC. It is translated as CASSSMGLYNEQFF.

This chain uses TRBV5-1 with TRBJ2-1; 14 bases line up with TRBD2. With 4 bases clipped from V and 6 bases from J, the junction kept 18 bases outside the gene matches. In germline, CDR1 is SGHRS, CDR2 YFSETQ. This CDR3 is 20 amino acids long. This chain's CDR3 is CASSPTGTSGGGGNLNEQFF. The CDR3, as DNA: TGCGCCAGCAGCCCAACCGGGACTAGCGGGGGAGGGGGTAATCTCAATGAGCAGTTCTTC.

The chain links TRBV11-3 to TRBJ2-3; D call uncertain. Germline CDR1 is SGHNT and CDR2 is YENEEA. CDR3 length: 16 residues. The germline V and J ends were trimmed by 1 base and 2 bases, with 13 bases remaining between them. CDR3 loop: CASSLGVVGHTDTQYF. The CDR3 coding sequence is TGTGCCAGCAGCTTAGGGGTCGTTGGGCACACAGATACGCAGTATTTT.

This clone was found a few times. The same CDR3 can be traced to other DNA sequences in this sample. V and J are TRBV7-2 and TRBJ2-3; TRBD1 matches at 7 bases. The CDR3 has 14 amino acids. With 1 base clipped from V and 4 bases from J, the junction kept 2 bases outside the gene matches. In germline, CDR1 is SGHTA, CDR2 FQGNSA. The CDR3, as DNA: TGTGCCAGCAGCTTAGGAGGGGGCGCAGATACGCAGTATTTT. Its protein product is CASSLGGGADTQYF.

The chain carries TRBV7-9 and TRBJ2-3; no firm D call. The CDR3 spans 14 residues. Between the trimmed V and J ends, which lost 7 bases and 0 bases, there was a span of 11 bases. Per germline, CDR1 SEHNR and CDR2 FQNEAQ (reference sequence). The DNA for the CDR3 is TGTGCCAGCATTAACCCAACTAGCACAGATACGCAGTATTTT. The encoded protein is CASINPTSTDTQYF.

The chain joins TRBV10-3 to TRBJ1-1; no reliable D call. The V end lost 0 bases, the J end lost 5 bases, and 19 bases lay between the germline ends. There are 17 residues in the CDR3. Germline CDR1 and CDR2: ENHRY and SYGVKD. The CDR3 region has the DNA TGTGCCATCAGTGAGTCGAATCTAGCCGTTTCCGGAACTGAAGCTTTCTTT. Translation: CAISESNLAVSGTEAFF.

V gene TRBV5-1 combines with J gene TRBJ2-1; the match to TRBD2 covers 11 bases. Germline loops: CDR1 SGHRS, CDR2 YFSETQ. The CDR3 sequence is 17 residues long. The ends lost 4 bases at V and 0 bases at J; junction bases unmatched: 6. CDR3 in DNA: TGCGCCAGCAGCAGTAGCGGGGGGGCCGACTCCTACAATGAGCAGTTCTTC. It encodes CASSSSGGADSYNEQFF.

This chain links TRBV13 with TRBJ1-4, with D perhaps TRBD1 (5 bases). Germline V gene sequence: CDR1 PRHDT, CDR2 FYEKMQ (reference sequence). V lost 1 base and J lost 5, with 8 bases in between. The CDR3 length is 14 residues. CDR3 in DNA: TGTGCCAGCAGCTTAGAGGGGCAGAATGAAAAACTGTTTTTT. Translating it yields CASSLEGQNEKLFF.

The chain links TRBV4-2 to TRBJ2-3; 9 positions match TRBD2. CDR1 is LGHNA, CDR2 YNFKEQ, per germline. This CDR3 is built from 17 residues. The junction had 13 bases not matched to a gene; V was cut back by 3 bases and J by 6 bases. CDR3 nucleotide sequence: TGTGCCAGCAGCCAGGCCCCAGCGGGGGGACCCGTGGATACGCAGTATTTT. Its protein is CASSQAPAGGPVDTQYF.

The chain couples TRBV27 to TRBJ1-2; D gene ambiguous. The V end lost 3 bases, the J end lost 0 bases, and 5 bases lay between the germline ends. Germline CDR1 and CDR2: MNHEY and SMNVEV (reference sequence). CDR3 length: 13 amino acids. CDR3 protein: CASSFNTNYGYTF. CDR3 DNA: TGTGCCAGCAGTTTTAACACTAACTATGGCTACACCTTC.

The rearrangement joins TRBV5-4 to TRBJ2-3, with 8 bases aligning to TRBD2. V trimming: 4 bases; J trimming: 5 bases; junction bases outside the gene matches: 12. Germline loops: CDR1 SGHNT, CDR2 YYREEE (reference sequence). The CDR3 length is 16 residues. As DNA, the CDR3 is TGTGCCAGCAGCCCGGGCGGGGGTCTAGCGGGAGATACGCAGTATTTT. Translating gives CASSPGGGLAGDTQYF.

By share of the sample, this clone is medium-sized. Distinct nucleotide sequences in the sample also encode this CDR3. This chain connects TRBV18 to TRBJ1-1; D not certain. Germline CDR1 reads KGHSH; CDR2 reads LQKENI. The CDR3 extends over 11 amino acids. Trimming pared 5 bases from V and 7 bases from J, leaving 8 bases between. The CDR3 reads CASSSSGEAFF. The CDR3 DNA reads as TGTGCCAGCTCATCTTCAGGTGAAGCTTTCTTT.

The CDR3 DNA is TGTGCCAGCAGCTTTAGCTCTGGGGCCAACGTCCTGACTTTC. This codes for CASSFSSGANVLTF. The chain has TRBV5-5 and TRBJ2-6; the D is unclear. Trimming removed 2 bases at V and 0 bases at J, with 3 bases between. This CDR3 is built from 14 residues. Looked up from germline, CDR1 is SGHKS and CDR2 is YYEKEE (reference sequence).

The chain uses TRBV6-6 and TRBJ2-4; D uncertain. The V and J ends lost 8 bases and 5 bases respectively, with 22 bases between them. There are 16 residues in the CDR3. The germline CDR1 and CDR2 sequences are MNHNY and SVGAGI (reference sequence). CDR3 nucleotide sequence: TGTGCCAGCGGAGTTACCATTGGGTACAAGGAAAACATTCAGTACTTC. Protein sequence: CASGVTIGYKENIQYF.

The chain is built from TRBV30 and TRBJ1-2; 10 bases agree with TRBD1. CDR1 is GTSNPN, CDR2 SVGIG, per germline (reference sequence). Trimming at V came to 3 bases and at J to 5 bases, leaving 3 bases not matched to a gene. CDR3 size: 13 residues. CDR3 nucleotides: TGTGCCTGGAGCGAGGACAGGGGGTATGGCTACACCTTC. Translated, it gives CAWSEDRGYGYTF.

Only one count was recorded for this clone. The gene calls are TRBV6-5 and TRBJ2-2; D gene unclear. The CDR3 spans 15 residues. Germline V gene sequence: CDR1 MNHEY, CDR2 SVGAGI. Trimming removed 1 base from V and 0 bases from J, with 6 bases in between. CDR3 coding DNA: TGTGCCAGCAGTTACTGGCAGACGAACACCGGGGAGCTGTTTTTT. The encoded protein is CASSYWQTNTGELFF.